This passage covers 15 T cell receptor beta chains from one sample sequenced in a study of T cell repertoires in cytomegalovirus infection. TCRdb ran MiXCR on the reads and lists one entry per CDR3 protein. Altogether under 350,000 distinct CDR3 sequences are present, 9.6% being singletons, with the ten largest covering around 2.4%. The sequencing input was PBMCs. These TCRs come from a human donor in good health (CMV status not recorded). Some clones in this sample may be carry-over from other donors' samples.

V is TRBV28 and J is TRBJ1-1, with TRBD1 matching over 7 bases. The V gene's germline CDR1 is MDHEN and CDR2 SYDVKM. This CDR3 has 17 amino acids. Trimming took 7 bases from V and 0 from J; bases not matched to a gene: 14. CDR3 nucleotides: TGTGCCAGCACCCAAGTGGGACAGACAGAAGTGAACACTGAAGCTTTCTTT. This encodes CASTQVGQTEVNTEAFF.

A remark on this clonotype: At one boundary the junction diverges from the germline segment, which might be a read error. The CDR3 reads CASSLEGTDTGELFF. In DNA form, the CDR3 reads TGTGCCAGCAGCTTAGAAGGAACTGACACGGGGGAGCTGTTTTTT. The V and J genes are TRBV11-3 and TRBJ2-2; unclear D gene. Germline CDR1 reads SGHNT; CDR2 reads YENEEA. CDR3 size: 15 residues.

This clonotype was detected ten times or more. The V gene is TRBV27, the J gene TRBJ2-2, with TRBD2 matching 7 bases. With V trimmed by 3 bases and J by 1 base, 5 bases remained unmatched. Germline CDR1 is MNHEY and CDR2 is SMNVEV (reference sequence). The CDR3 totals 16 residues. The CDR3 reads CASSFGGGRNTGELFF. The CDR3 DNA reads TGTGCCAGCAGTTTCGGCGGGGGAAGGAACACCGGGGAGCTGTTTTTT.

This clonotype was seen a handful of times. This chain uses TRBV23-1 with TRBJ1-5; D gene ambiguous. TRBV23-1 belongs to the ORF category, with a function that is uncertain. The CDR3 is 12 residues long. Trimming shortened V by 11 bases and J by 6 bases, and 14 bases separated the two germline ends. The DNA for the CDR3 is TGCGCCTCAATACCCAGCGCTCAGCCCCAGCATTTT. It translates to CASIPSAQPQHF.

This clonotype was seen at least ten times. The V and J genes are TRBV19 and TRBJ2-4, with D perhaps matching TRBD1 (5 bases). The CDR3 runs 14 residues. Between the trimmed V and J ends, which lost 6 bases and 7 bases, there was a span of 16 bases. CDR1 LNHDA and CDR2 SQIVND come from the germline V gene (reference sequence). CDR3 bases: TGTGCCAGTAGGCAGGGCCACCCGGTGAACATTCAGTACTTC. Translated: CASRQGHPVNIQYF.

This clonotype has ten or more counts. This chain joins TRBV28 and TRBJ2-3, with D perhaps matching TRBD2 (6 bases). The V end was cut by 6 bases, the J end by 0 bases, with 10 bases between. Per germline, CDR1 MDHEN and CDR2 SYDVKM. This CDR3 has 14 amino acids. CDR3 in DNA: TGTGCCAGCAGACCCGGGACTAGCACAGATACGCAGTATTTT. Amino acids: CASRPGTSTDTQYF.

The table lists this clonotype with many counts. The chain couples TRBV6-6 to TRBJ1-3; 7 nucleotides align to TRBD1. There are 17 residues in the CDR3. The V gene end was trimmed by 11 bases and the J gene end by 4 bases; junction bases not matched to a gene: 20. The germline gives CDR1 MNHNY, CDR2 SVGAGI (reference sequence). CDR3 sequence reads: CAAKGAGGSASGNTIYF. The CDR3 coding sequence is TGTGCCGCTAAGGGGGCAGGGGGGTCGGCATCCGGAAACACCATATATTTT.

This clonotype was observed at least ten times. The chain recombines TRBV11-2 with TRBJ2-5; 10 bases match TRBD1. The CDR3 runs 14 residues. V trimming: 4 bases; J trimming: 10 bases; junction bases outside the gene matches: 9. Germline V gene data show CDR1 as SGHAT and CDR2 as FQNNGV. CDR3 in amino acids: CASSSGTGAYNQYF. CDR3 nucleotides: TGTGCCAGCAGCTCCGGGACAGGGGCCTACAACCAGTACTTC.

This clonotype was counted between two and nine times. This rearrangement joins TRBV28 to TRBJ2-7, with TRBD1 identical over 8 bases. The CDR3 consists of 14 residues. Germline-derived CDR1 and CDR2 are MDHEN and SYDVKM. Unmatched junction bases numbered 10, after V lost 6 bases and J lost 6 bases. CDR3 residues: CASSQTGQGGEQYF. CDR3 nucleotides: TGTGCCAGCAGCCAAACTGGACAGGGCGGCGAGCAGTACTTC.

This clonotype was seen ten or more times. The chain combines TRBV7-8 with TRBJ1-4; D not resolved. The CDR3 runs to 14 residues. Germline CDR1 is SGHVS and CDR2 is FQNEAQ. V was trimmed by 4 bases and J by 0 bases, leaving 6 bases between them. Here the CDR3 reads CASSSKATNEKLFF. The CDR3, as DNA: TGTGCCAGCAGCTCGAAAGCAACTAATGAAAAACTGTTTTTT.

This clonotype was counted at least ten times. The V gene is TRBV7-3, the J gene TRBJ2-2, with D perhaps being TRBD1 or TRBD2 (5 bases each). The CDR3 contains 16 residues. CDR1 and CDR2 (germline): SGHTA, FQGTGA. The V end was cut by 6 bases, the J end by 3 bases, with 17 bases between. The CDR3 sequence is CASSTPLVGDTGELFF. As DNA, the CDR3 is TGTGCCAGCAGTACCCCGTTGGTGGGGGACACCGGGGAGCTGTTTTTT.

On this clonotype: A much larger clone is a single base away; this may be a read error. This chain joins TRBV20-1 and TRBJ2-5; D could derive from TRBD1 or TRBD2 (5 bases each). This CDR3 is 15 amino acids long. V was cut by 6 bases and J by 7 bases, with 24 bases left in between. Germline CDR1 reads DFQATT; CDR2 reads SNEGSKA (reference sequence). The CDR3 protein is CSAPRLWGSRGTQYF. CDR3 nucleotide sequence: TGCAGTGCACCTCGCCTTTGGGGCTCCCGGGGGACCCAGTACTTC.

A few counts support this clonotype. The rearrangement links TRBV29-1 to TRBJ2-1; D tentatively reads TRBD1 or TRBD2 (5 bases each). The CDR3 is made up of 13 amino acids. V dropped 1 base and J dropped 4 bases, with 8 bases sitting between them. Per germline, CDR1 SQVTM and CDR2 ANQGSEA. CDR3 sequence reads: CSVEGGSYNEQFF. The CDR3 coding sequence is TGCAGCGTTGAAGGGGGGTCGTACAATGAGCAGTTCTTC.

This clonotype was picked up many times. V is TRBV11-1 and J is TRBJ2-3; 8 bases match TRBD1. The trim removed 5 bases at V and 6 bases at J, leaving 28 bases unmatched. The CDR3 spans 21 residues. Germline values: CDR1 SGHAT, CDR2 FQDESV (reference sequence). CDR3 sequence: CASSREQTGVSPNIRLDTQYF. As DNA, the CDR3 is TGTGCCAGCAGCCGGGAACAGACAGGGGTCTCCCCCAACATTCGCCTGGATACGCAGTATTTT.

This clonotype was observed many times. The chain links TRBV7-2 to TRBJ1-4; 7 bases line up with TRBD1. Losses at the gene ends were 0 bases for V and 2 bases for J; bases not matched to a gene: 0. This CDR3 spans 15 amino acids. Germline CDR1 SGHTA, CDR2 FQGNSA. The CDR3 coding sequence is TGTGCCAGCAGCTTAGCGACAGGGACTAATGAAAAACTGTTTTTT. As protein: CASSLATGTNEKLFF.